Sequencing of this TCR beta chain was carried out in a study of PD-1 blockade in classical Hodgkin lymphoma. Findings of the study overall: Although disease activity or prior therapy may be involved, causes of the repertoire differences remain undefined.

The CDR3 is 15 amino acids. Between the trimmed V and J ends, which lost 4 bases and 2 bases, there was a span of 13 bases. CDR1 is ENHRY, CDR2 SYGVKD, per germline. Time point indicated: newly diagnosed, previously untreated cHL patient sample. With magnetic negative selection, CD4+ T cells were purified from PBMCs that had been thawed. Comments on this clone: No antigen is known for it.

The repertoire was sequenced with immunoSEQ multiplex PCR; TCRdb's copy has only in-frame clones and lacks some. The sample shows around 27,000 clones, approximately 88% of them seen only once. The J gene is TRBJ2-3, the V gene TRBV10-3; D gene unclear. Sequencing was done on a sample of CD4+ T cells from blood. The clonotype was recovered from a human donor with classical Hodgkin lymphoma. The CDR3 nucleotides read TGTGCCATCAGTGGCCGTATCGGGCTCACAGATACGCAGTATTTT. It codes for CAISGRIGLTDTQYF.